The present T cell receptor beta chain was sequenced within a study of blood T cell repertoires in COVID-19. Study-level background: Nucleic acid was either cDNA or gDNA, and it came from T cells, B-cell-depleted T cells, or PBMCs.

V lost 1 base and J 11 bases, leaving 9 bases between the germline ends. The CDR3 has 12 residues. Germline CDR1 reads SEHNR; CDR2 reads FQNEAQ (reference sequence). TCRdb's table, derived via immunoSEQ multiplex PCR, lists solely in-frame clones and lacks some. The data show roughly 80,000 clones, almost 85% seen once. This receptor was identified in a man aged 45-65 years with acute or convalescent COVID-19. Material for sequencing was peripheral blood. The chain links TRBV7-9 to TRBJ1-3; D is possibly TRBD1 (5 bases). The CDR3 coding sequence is TGTGCCAGCAGCTTAGACACCAGGGCCATATATTTT. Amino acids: CASSLDTRAIYF.